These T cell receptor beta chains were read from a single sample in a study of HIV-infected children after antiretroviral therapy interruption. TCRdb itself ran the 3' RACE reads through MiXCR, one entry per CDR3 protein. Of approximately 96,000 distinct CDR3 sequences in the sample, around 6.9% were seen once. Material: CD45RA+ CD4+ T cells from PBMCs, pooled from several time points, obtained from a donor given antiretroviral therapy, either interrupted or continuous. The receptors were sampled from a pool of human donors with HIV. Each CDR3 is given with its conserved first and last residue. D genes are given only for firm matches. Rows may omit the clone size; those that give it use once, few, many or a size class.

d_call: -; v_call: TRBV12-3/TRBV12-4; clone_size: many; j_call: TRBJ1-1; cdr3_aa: CASSLALTDKRGEAFF; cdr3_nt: TGTGCCAGCAGTTTGGCCCTCACCGATAAACGGGGTGAAGCTTTCTTT
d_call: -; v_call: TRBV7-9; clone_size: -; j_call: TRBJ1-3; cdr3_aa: CASSLVSEAGNTIYF; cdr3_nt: TGTGCCAGCAGCTTAGTCTCCGAGGCTGGAAACACCATATATTTT
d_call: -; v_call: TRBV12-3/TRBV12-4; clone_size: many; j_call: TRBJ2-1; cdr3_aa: CASRHAGDEQFF; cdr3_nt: TGTGCCAGCAGACACGCCGGGGATGAGCAGTTCTTC
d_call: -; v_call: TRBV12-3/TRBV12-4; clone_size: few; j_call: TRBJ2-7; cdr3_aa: CASSSQDRPYEQYF; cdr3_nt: TGTGCCAGCAGTTCCCAGGACAGACCCTACGAGCAGTACTTC
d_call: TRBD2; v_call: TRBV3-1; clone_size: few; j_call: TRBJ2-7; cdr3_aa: CASSQGLAGYEQYF; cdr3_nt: TGTGCCAGCAGCCAAGGACTAGCGGGCTACGAGCAGTACTTC
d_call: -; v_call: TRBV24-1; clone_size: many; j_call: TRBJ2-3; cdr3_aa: CATSDADGTDTQYF; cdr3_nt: TGTGCCACCAGTGATGCGGACGGAACAGATACGCAGTATTTT
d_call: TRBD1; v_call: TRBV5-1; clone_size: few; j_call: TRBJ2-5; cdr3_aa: CASSLWGQGPETQYF; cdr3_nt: TGCGCCAGCAGCTTGTGGGGACAGGGGCCAGAGACCCAGTACTTC
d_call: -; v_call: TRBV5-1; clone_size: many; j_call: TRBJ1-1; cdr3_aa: CASLRGAEGNTEAFF; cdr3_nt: TGCGCCAGCCTTCGGGGGGCCGAAGGGAACACTGAAGCTTTCTTT
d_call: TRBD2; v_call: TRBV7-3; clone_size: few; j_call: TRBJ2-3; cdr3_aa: CASSFGLAGHTDTQYF; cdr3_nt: TGTGCCAGCAGCTTCGGACTAGCGGGGCACACAGATACGCAGTATTTT
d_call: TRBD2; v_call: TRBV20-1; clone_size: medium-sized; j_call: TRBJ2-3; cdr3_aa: CSARDSGRVSTDTQYF; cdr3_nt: TGCAGTGCTAGAGATAGCGGGAGGGTTAGCACAGATACGCAGTATTTT
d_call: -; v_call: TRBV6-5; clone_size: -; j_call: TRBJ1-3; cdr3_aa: CASSYSVNSGNTIYF; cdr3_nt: TGTGCCAGCAGTTACTCGGTTAACTCTGGAAACACCATATATTTT
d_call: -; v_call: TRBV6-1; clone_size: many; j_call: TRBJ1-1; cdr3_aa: CASSESFQGQAFF; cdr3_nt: TGTGCCAGCAGTGAATCTTTCCAGGGTCAAGCTTTCTTT
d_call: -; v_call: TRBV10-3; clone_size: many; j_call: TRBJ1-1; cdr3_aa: CAISEPLGPNTEAFF; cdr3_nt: TGTGCCATCAGTGAGCCGTTAGGCCCGAACACTGAAGCTTTCTTT
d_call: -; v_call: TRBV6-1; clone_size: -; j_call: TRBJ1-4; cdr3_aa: CASSPSNEKLFF; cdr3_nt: TGTGCCAGCAGTCCATCGAATGAAAAACTGTTTTTT
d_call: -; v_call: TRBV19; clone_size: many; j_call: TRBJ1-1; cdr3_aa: CASSITETMNTEAFF; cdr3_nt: TGTGCCAGTAGTATAACGGAGACCATGAACACTGAAGCTTTCTTT
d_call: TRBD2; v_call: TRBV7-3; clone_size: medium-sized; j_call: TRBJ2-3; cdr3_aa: CASSKLAGGVDTQYF; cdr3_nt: TGTGCCAGCAGCAAGCTAGCGGGGGGAGTAGATACGCAGTATTTT
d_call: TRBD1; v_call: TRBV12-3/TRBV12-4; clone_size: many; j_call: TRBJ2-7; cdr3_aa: CASSRPRQGSYEQYF; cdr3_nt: TGTGCCAGCAGTCGGCCCCGACAGGGTTCCTACGAGCAGTACTTC
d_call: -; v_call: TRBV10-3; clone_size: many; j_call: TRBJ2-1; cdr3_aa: CAISEQGEQFF; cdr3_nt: TGTGCCATCAGTGAGCAAGGTGAGCAGTTCTTC
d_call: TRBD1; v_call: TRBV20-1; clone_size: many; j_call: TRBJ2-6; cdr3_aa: CSAGQTGSRGANVLTF; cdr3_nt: TGCAGTGCGGGACAGACGGGTAGCCGAGGGGCCAACGTCCTGACTTTC
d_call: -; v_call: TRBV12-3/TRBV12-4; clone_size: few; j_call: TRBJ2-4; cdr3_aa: CASSLRFGASRGPKNIQYF; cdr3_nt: TGTGCCAGCAGTTTAAGGTTTGGGGCCTCCCGCGGACCCAAAAACATTCAGTACTTC
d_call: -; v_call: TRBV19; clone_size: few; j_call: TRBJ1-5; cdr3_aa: CASSQTGTVGQPQHF; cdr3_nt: TGTGCCAGTTCCCAAACCGGGACCGTGGGACAGCCCCAGCATTTT
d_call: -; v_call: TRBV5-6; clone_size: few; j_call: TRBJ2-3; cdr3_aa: CASSLRDRILTDTQYF; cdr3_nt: TGTGCCAGCAGCTTGAGAGACAGAATCCTCACAGATACGCAGTATTTT
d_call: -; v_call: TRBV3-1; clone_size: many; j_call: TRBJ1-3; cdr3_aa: CASSQYSTGNTIYF; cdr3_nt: TGTGCCAGCAGCCAATACAGTACTGGAAACACCATATATTTT
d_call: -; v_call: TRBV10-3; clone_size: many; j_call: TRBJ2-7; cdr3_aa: CASGGHEQYF; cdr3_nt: TGTGCCAGCGGGGGACATGAACAGTACTTC
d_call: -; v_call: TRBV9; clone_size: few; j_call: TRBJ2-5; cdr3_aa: CASSVAGGLQETQYF; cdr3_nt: TGTGCCAGCAGCGTAGCAGGTGGTCTCCAAGAGACCCAGTACTTC
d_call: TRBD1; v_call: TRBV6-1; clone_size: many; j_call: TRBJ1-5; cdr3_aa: CASSEVGTGEYQPQHF; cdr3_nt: TGTGCCAGCAGTGAAGTCGGGACAGGGGAATATCAGCCCCAGCATTTT
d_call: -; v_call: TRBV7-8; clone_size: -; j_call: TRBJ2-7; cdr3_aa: CVSSLVSSHEQYF; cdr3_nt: TGTGTCAGCAGCTTAGTCTCTAGCCACGAGCAGTACTTC
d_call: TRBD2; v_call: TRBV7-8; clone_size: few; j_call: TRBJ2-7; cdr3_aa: CASSLTASGGTYEQYF; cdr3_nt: TGTGCCAGCAGCTTAACGGCTAGCGGGGGGACCTACGAGCAGTACTTC
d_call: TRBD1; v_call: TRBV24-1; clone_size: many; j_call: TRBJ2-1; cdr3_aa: CATSDGDRSPLREQFF; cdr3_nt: TGTGCCACCAGTGATGGGGACAGATCCCCTCTCCGGGAGCAGTTCTTC
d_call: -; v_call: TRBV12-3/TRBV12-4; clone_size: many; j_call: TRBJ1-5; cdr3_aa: CASSSDDRNQPQHF; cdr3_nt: TGTGCCAGCAGTTCAGATGATCGCAATCAGCCCCAGCATTTT
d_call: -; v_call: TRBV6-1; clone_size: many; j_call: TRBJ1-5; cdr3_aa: CASSGSENQPQHF; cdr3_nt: TGTGCCAGCAGTGGGTCGGAGAATCAGCCCCAGCATTTT
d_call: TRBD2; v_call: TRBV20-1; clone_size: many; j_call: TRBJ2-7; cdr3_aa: CSARLNGLAGVHEQYF; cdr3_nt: TGCAGTGCTAGACTCAATGGACTAGCGGGAGTTCACGAGCAGTACTTC
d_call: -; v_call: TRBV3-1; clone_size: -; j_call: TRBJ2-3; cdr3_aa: CASSRGGEDTQYF; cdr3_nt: TGTGCCAGCAGTAGGGGGGGGGAAGACACCCAGTACTTT
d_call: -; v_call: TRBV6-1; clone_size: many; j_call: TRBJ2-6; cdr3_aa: CASSVTDSGANVLTF; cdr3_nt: TGTGCCAGCAGCGTGACAGACTCTGGGGCCAACGTCCTGACTTTC
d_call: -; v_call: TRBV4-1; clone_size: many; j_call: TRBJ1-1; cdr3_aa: CASSLQGRGDTEAFF; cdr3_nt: TGCGCCAGCAGCCTACAGGGAAGGGGGGACACTGAAGCTTTCTTT
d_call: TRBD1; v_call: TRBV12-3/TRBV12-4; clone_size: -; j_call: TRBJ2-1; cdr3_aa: CASSSPGGLKNEQFF; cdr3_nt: TGTGCCAGCTCCTCTCCAGGGGGCTTGAAAAATGAGCAGTTCTTC
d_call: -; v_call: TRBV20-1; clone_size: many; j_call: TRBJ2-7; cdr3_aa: CSASREAGGYEQYF; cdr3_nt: TGCAGTGCTAGCCGTGAGGCAGGGGGGTACGAGCAGTACTTC